This T cell receptor (beta chain) was documented in a study of T cells in Graves' hyperthyroidism and ophthalmopathy. Study results and caveats: Within blood appeared most thyroid clonotypes that had expanded above 0.001.

This clonotype came up a few times. Its antigen is undetermined. Not enrolled were patients with uncontrolled infection, other autoimmune disease, pregnancy or lactation. Diagnoses used clinical symptoms, serum thyroxine and TRAb, thyroid ultrasound and orbital computed tomography. Amplified regions were TCR beta CDR3 sequences from RNA transcripts. RT-PCR in the first round (using the HTBI primer set) targeted the TCR CDR3. Via MiXCR, TCRdb re-called the multiplex PCR reads, giving one row per CDR3 protein. The repertoire includes 540,000 or so distinct CDR3 sequences, around 46% of them detected once, and 15% to 20% sits in the top ten. Sequencing was performed on peripheral blood or thyroid tissue (not recorded which). This receptor was taken from an adult woman with Graves' disease, either hyperthyroidism or ophthalmopathy (not recorded which).

In DNA form, the CDR3 reads TGCGCCAGCAGCTTGACTGGGTTCTTCACAGATACGCAGTATTTT. Translated, it gives CASSLTGFFTDTQYF. The rearrangement links TRBV5-1 to TRBJ2-3; D not certain. The germline CDR1 and CDR2 sequences are SGHRS and YFSETQ. The CDR3 loop spans 15 amino acids. Trimming removed 1 base at V and 2 bases at J, with 11 bases between.